What follows are 25 T cell receptor beta chains derived from one specimen sequenced in a study of T cell responses to AZD1222 COVID-19 vaccine. Clones were read by immunoSEQ multiplex PCR, and TCRdb kept only the in-frame ones, dropping some. The table shows 150,000 to 200,000 clones, with more than 85% occurring only once. The source material was peripheral blood, sampled 28 days after the second AZD1222 dose. Receptor source: an adult who received the AZD1222 COVID-19 vaccine.

This chain uses TRBV28 with TRBJ2-2; possibly TRBD1 or TRBD2 for D (5 bases each). The CDR3 has 16 amino acids. Trimming shortened V by 4 bases and J by 3 bases, and 15 bases separated the two germline ends. CDR1 is MDHEN, CDR2 SYDVKM, per germline. CDR3 in DNA: TGTGCCAGCAGTTCCCCCGGGACCTTATACACCGGGGAGCTGTTTTTT. Amino acid sequence: CASSSPGTLYTGELFF.

J is TRBJ1-2 and V is TRBV5-1, with D unclear. Germline assignment: CDR1 SGHRS and CDR2 YFSETQ. The V and J ends lost 4 bases and 2 bases respectively, with 6 bases between them. This CDR3 has 12 residues. CDR3 DNA sequence: TGCGCCAGCAGCCTCTACAACTATGGCTACACCTTC. As protein: CASSLYNYGYTF.

J is TRBJ1-6 and V is TRBV28; 7 bases map to TRBD1. This CDR3 has 16 residues. Per the germline V gene, CDR1 is MDHEN and CDR2 is SYDVKM. V trimming: 3 bases; J trimming: 4 bases; junction bases outside the gene matches: 6. CDR3 nucleotide sequence: TGTGCCAGCAGTTTTATAACAGGGGAGTATAATTCACCCCTCCACTTT. This sequence encodes CASSFITGEYNSPLHF.

The chain's CDR3 is CSALGLSGAYEQYF. The CDR3 DNA reads TGCAGCGCCCTGGGACTAAGCGGGGCCTACGAGCAGTACTTC. The chain joins TRBV29-1 to TRBJ2-7; 7 bases line up with TRBD2. The CDR3 sequence is 14 residues long. The trim removed 7 bases at V and 2 bases at J, leaving 11 bases unmatched. Germline V gene sequence: CDR1 SQVTM, CDR2 ANQGSEA.

V usage is TRBV4-2 and J usage is TRBJ1-1; no clear D gene. This CDR3 is 16 amino acids long. Trimming took 1 base from V and 1 from J, leaving 13 bases between them. In germline, CDR1 is LGHNA, CDR2 YNFKEQ. In DNA form, the CDR3 reads TGTGCCAGCAGCCAAGGAGGACGGGCTAAGAACACTGAAGCTTTCTTT. Translation: CASSQGGRAKNTEAFF.

The rearrangement links TRBV28 to TRBJ1-1; D possibly corresponds to TRBD1 (5 bases). Deletions cut 6 bases from V and 6 bases from J, with 17 bases between. The CDR3 contains 14 residues. CDR1 is MDHEN and CDR2 is SYDVKM in the germline V gene. In DNA, the CDR3 is TGTGCCAGCAGAAGCAGGGAACTCTTTTCTGAAGCTTTCTTT. Its translation is CASRSRELFSEAFF.

The rearrangement joins TRBV6-1 to TRBJ1-6, with D unclear. Germline CDR1 reads MNHNS; CDR2 reads SASEGT. V lost 3 bases and J 8 bases, leaving 5 bases between the germline ends. This CDR3 comprises 12 residues. CDR3 residues: CASSETYSPLHF. The CDR3 DNA reads TGTGCCAGCAGTGAGACCTATTCACCCCTCCACTTT.

This rearrangement joins TRBV7-2 to TRBJ1-2, with D possibly matching TRBD1 (5 bases). There are 13 residues in the CDR3. From germline, CDR1 is SGHTA and CDR2 FQGNSA. V shed 5 bases and J shed 8 bases, with 15 bases lying between them. The CDR3 coding sequence is TGTGCCAGCAGCCAAGGCAGGGTTGGCGGCTACACCTTC. Amino acids: CASSQGRVGGYTF.

The rearrangement uses TRBV7-3 and TRBJ2-1; TRBD2 matches at 7 bases. The germline V gene encodes CDR1 SGHTA and CDR2 FQGTGA. The CDR3 spans 14 residues. The J segment lost 8 bases and the V segment lost 5 bases, leaving 9 bases of the junction unmatched. The CDR3 loop is CASSQTVLADEQFF. The CDR3 nucleotides read TGTGCCAGCAGCCAAACAGTCCTAGCGGATGAGCAGTTCTTC. Full variable domain (rest looked up from reference TRBV7-3 and TRBJ2-1): GAGVSQTPSNKVTEKGKYVELRCDPISGHTALYWYRQSLGQGPEFLIYFQGTGAADDSGLPNDRFFAVRPEGSVSTLKIQRTERGDSAVYLCASSQTVLADEQFFGPGTRLTVL.

The J gene is TRBJ2-5, the V gene TRBV6-5; D tentatively fits TRBD1 or TRBD2 (5 bases each). The germline gives CDR1 MNHEY, CDR2 SVGAGI. This CDR3 spans 13 amino acids. Trimming cost V 11 bases and J 2 bases, with 15 bases left between them. CDR3 in DNA: TGTGCCGCTATGCCGGGACCACAAGAGACCCAGTACTTC. Its protein product is CAAMPGPQETQYF.

This sequence joins TRBV7-2 and TRBJ2-1; TRBD2 might be the D (7 bases). The CDR3 loop spans 11 amino acids. Germline values: CDR1 SGHTA, CDR2 FQGNSA. Trimming pared 5 bases from V and 15 bases from J, leaving 14 bases between. DNA of the CDR3: TGTGCCAGCAGCCAGCGGGACATACCGTTCTTC. Protein product: CASSQRDIPFF.

The gene calls are TRBV28 and TRBJ2-5; 7 nucleotides align to TRBD2. Trimming cost V 1 base and J 2 bases; bases outside gene matches: 10. Germline CDR1 MDHEN, CDR2 SYDVKM. This CDR3 is built from 17 residues. The CDR3 here is CASSLYSGTRDQETQYF. DNA for the CDR3: TGTGCCAGCAGTTTATACAGCGGGACTCGGGATCAAGAGACCCAGTACTTC.

CDR3 DNA: TGCGCCAGCAGCTTGGTATTAGGGCACGGAAACACCATATATTTT. This translates into CASSLVLGHGNTIYF. The chain couples TRBV5-1 to TRBJ1-3; D is uncertain. The CDR3 totals 15 residues. CDR1 and CDR2 from the germline V gene are SGHRS and YFSETQ. V gave up 0 bases and J gave up 4 bases, with 11 bases separating them.

The chain uses TRBV24-1 and TRBJ1-2; 7 bases are shared with TRBD1. This CDR3 is built from 14 residues. V lost 9 bases and J lost 1; bases outside the gene matches: 7. CDR1 and CDR2 (germline): KGHDR, SFDVKD. The CDR3: CATSTGDLNYGYTF. The CDR3, as DNA: TGTGCCACCTCCACAGGGGATCTTAACTATGGCTACACCTTC.

The genes are TRBV28 and TRBJ2-1; D remains ambiguous. The V end lost 5 bases, the J end lost 3 bases, and 8 bases lay between the germline ends. CDR1 is MDHEN and CDR2 is SYDVKM in the germline V gene. CDR3 size: 13 residues. The CDR3 nucleotides read TGTGCCAGCAGTGAATGGGTCTACAATGAGCAGTTCTTC. It codes for CASSEWVYNEQFF.

The CDR3 here is CASSQDRGGQGYYTF. In DNA, the CDR3 is TGCGCCAGCAGCCAAGATAGAGGGGGACAGGGATACTACACCTTC. The chain couples TRBV4-3 to TRBJ1-2; 9 positions match TRBD1. The CDR3 spans 15 residues. Germline lookup yields CDR1 LGHNA and CDR2 YSLEER. With V trimmed by 0 bases and J by 10 bases, 9 bases remained unmatched.

V and J are TRBV6-5 and TRBJ2-7; D is possibly TRBD1 (6 bases). V lost 0 bases to trimming and J lost 2 bases, with 11 bases between them. The CDR3 length is 15 residues. Germline values: CDR1 MNHEY, CDR2 SVGAGI. CDR3 amino acids: CASSYSKDSTYEQYF. Written as DNA, the CDR3 is TGTGCCAGCAGTTACTCTAAGGACAGTACCTACGAGCAGTACTTC.

The chain is built from TRBV7-9 and TRBJ2-1, with 7 bases identical to TRBD2. CDR1 SEHNR and CDR2 FQNEAQ come from the germline V gene (reference sequence). The CDR3 loop spans 15 amino acids. V shed 1 base, J shed 8 bases, and the junction held 8 bases outside the gene matches. This chain's CDR3 is CASSLGGRAKDEQFF. The CDR3 DNA follows: TGTGCCAGCAGCTTAGGTGGGAGGGCTAAGGATGAGCAGTTCTTC.

The chain carries TRBV19 and TRBJ2-7, with a tentative D call TRBD1 (5 bases). The CDR3 totals 12 residues. V was cut by 0 bases and J by 6 bases, with 6 bases left in between. Germline CDR1 is LNHDA and CDR2 is SQIVND (reference sequence). The CDR3 DNA reads TGTGCCAGTAGTATAGAAGGGGTCGAGCAGTACTTC. Amino acid sequence: CASSIEGVEQYF. Based on the CDR3 plus reference TRBV19 and TRBJ2-7, the full variable domain is DGGITQSPKYLFRKEGQNVTLSCEQNLNHDAMYWYRQDPGQGLRLIYYSQIVNDFQKGDIAEGYSVSREKKESFPLTVTSAQKNPTAFYLCASSIEGVEQYFGPGTRLTVT.

The chain carries TRBV28 and TRBJ2-7; no clear D gene. The V and J ends lost 6 bases and 3 bases respectively, with 9 bases between them. The CDR3 extends over 12 amino acids. Per the germline V gene, CDR1 is MDHEN and CDR2 is SYDVKM. CDR3 DNA: TGTGCCAGCAGCCCCCTTTACTACGAGCAGTACTTC. Translating gives CASSPLYYEQYF.

V and J are TRBV5-6 and TRBJ2-7, with 10 positions matching TRBD1. Germline V gives CDR1 SGHDT, CDR2 YYEEEE. V was clipped by 4 bases and J by 6 bases; unmatched bases: 7. The CDR3 is made up of 14 amino acids. The CDR3 DNA follows: TGTGCCAGCAGCCCGGGACAGGGGTGGCGCGAGCAGTACTTC. It is translated as CASSPGQGWREQYF.

Written as DNA, the CDR3 is TGTGCCAGCAGCCGAGAGCAGGTTCGTCTCTCCTACGAGCAGTACTTC. It encodes CASSREQVRLSYEQYF. This chain joins TRBV5-6 and TRBJ2-7; no reliable D call. Trimming shortened V by 4 bases and J by 0 bases, and 17 bases separated the two germline ends. Germline V gene sequence: CDR1 SGHDT, CDR2 YYEEEE. This CDR3 is built from 16 residues.

J is TRBJ1-1 and V is TRBV19; 9 positions match TRBD1. Germline loops: CDR1 LNHDA, CDR2 SQIVND (reference sequence). V lost 3 bases to trimming and J lost 9 bases; unmatched junction nucleotides: 11. The CDR3 has 15 amino acids. CDR3 bases: TGTGCCAGTAGTATCAAACAGGGGGCGCATAGGAAAGCTTTCTTT. It specifies CASSIKQGAHRKAFF. Together with reference TRBV19 and TRBJ1-1, the CDR3 gives the full variable domain: DGGITQSPKYLFRKEGQNVTLSCEQNLNHDAMYWYRQDPGQGLRLIYYSQIVNDFQKGDIAEGYSVSREKKESFPLTVTSAQKNPTAFYLCASSIKQGAHRKAFFGQGTRLTVV.

This chain joins TRBV2 and TRBJ1-1; a weak D match, TRBD1 (5 bases). The germline gives CDR1 SNHLY, CDR2 FYNNEI. Trimming removed 8 bases at V and 1 base at J, with 11 bases between. The CDR3 has 13 amino acids. CDR3 in amino acids: CASDPTGNTEAFF. The CDR3 region has the DNA TGTGCCAGCGACCCAACAGGGAACACTGAAGCTTTCTTT.

The chain uses TRBV7-9 and TRBJ1-6, with D unresolved. CDR1 is SEHNR, CDR2 FQNEAQ, per germline (reference sequence). V dropped 4 bases and J dropped 9 bases, with 7 bases sitting between them. The CDR3 spans 12 residues. The CDR3 region has the DNA TGTGCCAGCAGCTCCGGCAGTTCACCCCTCCACTTT. This gives the protein CASSSGSSPLHF.